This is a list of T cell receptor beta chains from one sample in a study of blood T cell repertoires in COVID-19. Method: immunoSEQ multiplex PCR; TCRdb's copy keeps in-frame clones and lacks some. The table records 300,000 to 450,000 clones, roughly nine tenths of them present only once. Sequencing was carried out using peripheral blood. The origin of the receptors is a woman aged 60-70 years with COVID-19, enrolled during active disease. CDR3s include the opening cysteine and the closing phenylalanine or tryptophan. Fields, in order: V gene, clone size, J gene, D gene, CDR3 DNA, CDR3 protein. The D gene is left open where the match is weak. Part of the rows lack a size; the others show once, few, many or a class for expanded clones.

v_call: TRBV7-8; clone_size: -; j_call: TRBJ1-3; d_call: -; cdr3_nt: TGTGCCAGCAGCTTAGAACCCGGGTTTAACACCATATATTTT; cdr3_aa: CASSLEPGFNTIYF
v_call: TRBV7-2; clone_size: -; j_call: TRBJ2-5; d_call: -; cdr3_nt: TGTGCCAGCACCAACGGGGAGACCCAGTACTTC; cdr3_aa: CASTNGETQYF
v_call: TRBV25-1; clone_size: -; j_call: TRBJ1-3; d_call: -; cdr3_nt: TGTGCCAGCAGTTTCGACATGGCCTCTAGAAACACCATATATTTT; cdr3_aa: CASSFDMASRNTIYF
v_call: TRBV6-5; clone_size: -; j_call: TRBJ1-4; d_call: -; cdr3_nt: TGTGCCAGCAGTCTCTTCCGGGGAAGTAATGAAAAACTGTTTTTT; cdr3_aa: CASSLFRGSNEKLFF
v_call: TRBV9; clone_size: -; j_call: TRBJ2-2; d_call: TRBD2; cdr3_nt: TGTGCCAGCAGAGCGGGGGATTGGAACACCGGGGAGCTGTTTTTT; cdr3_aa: CASRAGDWNTGELFF
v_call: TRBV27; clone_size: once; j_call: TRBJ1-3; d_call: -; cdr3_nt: TGTGCCAGCAGCGATGTTCGGGGGGCCTCTGGAAACACCATATATTTT; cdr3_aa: CASSDVRGASGNTIYF
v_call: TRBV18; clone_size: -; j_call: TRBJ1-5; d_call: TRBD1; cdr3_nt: TGTGCCAGCTCACCGGTGGGACAGACTAATCAGCCCCAGCATTTT; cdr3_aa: CASSPVGQTNQPQHF
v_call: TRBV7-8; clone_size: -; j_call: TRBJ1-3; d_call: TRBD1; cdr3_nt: TGTGCCAGCAACATTATAGGAGGAGGACAGGCGCACTCTGGAAACACCATATATTTT; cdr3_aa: CASNIIGGGQAHSGNTIYF
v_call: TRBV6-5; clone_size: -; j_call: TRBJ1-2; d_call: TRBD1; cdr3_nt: TGTGCCAGCAGACCTCCCGGCAGGGGGGATGGCTACACCTTC; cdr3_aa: CASRPPGRGDGYTF
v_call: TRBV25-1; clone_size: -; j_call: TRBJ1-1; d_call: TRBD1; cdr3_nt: TGTGCCACCCTGGGACAGCCGAACACTGAAGCTTTCTTT; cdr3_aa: CATLGQPNTEAFF
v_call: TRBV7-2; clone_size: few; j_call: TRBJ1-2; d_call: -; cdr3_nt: TGTGCCAGCAGCTTAGCGCTCGGGTTTACTAACTATGGCTACACCTTC; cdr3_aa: CASSLALGFTNYGYTF
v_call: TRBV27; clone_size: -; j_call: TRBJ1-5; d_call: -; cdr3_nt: TGTGCCAGCAGTTTATTCGGGGATCAGCCCCAGCATTTT; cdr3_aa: CASSLFGDQPQHF
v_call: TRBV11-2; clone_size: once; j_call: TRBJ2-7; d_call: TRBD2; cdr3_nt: TGTGCCAGCAGCTTCAAACTAGCGGGGGGTGCCTACGAGCAGTACTTC; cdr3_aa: CASSFKLAGGAYEQYF
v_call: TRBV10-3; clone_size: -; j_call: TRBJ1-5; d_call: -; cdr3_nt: TGTGCCATCAGTGAGAGGGGTAGGGATGGGCAGCCCCAGCATTTT; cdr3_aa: CAISERGRDGQPQHF
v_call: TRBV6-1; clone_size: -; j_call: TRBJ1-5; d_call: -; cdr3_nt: TGTGCCAGCAGTGAACGAGCCAACGCAAATCAGCCCCAGCATTTT; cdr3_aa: CASSERANANQPQHF
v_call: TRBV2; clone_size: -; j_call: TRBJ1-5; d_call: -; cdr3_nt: TGTGCCAGCAGTGGACAGCCCGATCAGCCCCAGCATTTT; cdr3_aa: CASSGQPDQPQHF
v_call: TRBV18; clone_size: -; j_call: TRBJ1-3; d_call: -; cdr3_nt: TGTGCCAGCTCACAACAGACTGGAAACACCATATATTTT; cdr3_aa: CASSQQTGNTIYF
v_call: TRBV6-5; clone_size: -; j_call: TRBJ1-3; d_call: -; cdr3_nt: TGTGCCAGCCCCCCCCAGGGCCCTCCTGGAAACACCATATATTTT; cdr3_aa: CASPPQGPPGNTIYF
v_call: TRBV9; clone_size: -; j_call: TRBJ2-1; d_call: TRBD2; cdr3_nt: TGTGCCAGCAGCGTTCGACTAGCGGGGGGGCATGAGCAGTTCTTC; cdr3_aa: CASSVRLAGGHEQFF
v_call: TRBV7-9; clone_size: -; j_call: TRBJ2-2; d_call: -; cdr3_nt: TGTGCCAGCAGCTTTGTTCCTGGACTACATCCTGGGGAGCTGTTTTTT; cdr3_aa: CASSFVPGLHPGELFF
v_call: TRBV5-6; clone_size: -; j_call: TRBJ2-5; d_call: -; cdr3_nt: TGTGCCAGCAGACGAAGGGGTGGGGAGACCCAGTACTTC; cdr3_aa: CASRRRGGETQYF
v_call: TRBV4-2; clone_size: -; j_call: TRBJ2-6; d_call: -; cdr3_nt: TGTGCCAGCAGCCAACAAGAGGGACTCTCTGGGGCCAACGTCCTGACTTTC; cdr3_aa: CASSQQEGLSGANVLTF
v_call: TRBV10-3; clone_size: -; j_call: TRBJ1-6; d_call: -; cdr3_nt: TGTGCCATCAGTGATCAGGCGAGCTCCTATAATTCACCCCTCCACTTT; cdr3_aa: CAISDQASSYNSPLHF
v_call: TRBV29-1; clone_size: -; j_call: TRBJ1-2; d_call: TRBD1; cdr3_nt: TGCAGCGTTGCTGACAGGGGATATGGCTACACCTTC; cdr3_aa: CSVADRGYGYTF
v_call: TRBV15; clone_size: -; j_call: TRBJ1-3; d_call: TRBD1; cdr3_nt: TGTGCCACCAGCAGAGGAATCCGGGACAGGGGTGATTTTGGAAACACCATATATTTT; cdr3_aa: CATSRGIRDRGDFGNTIYF
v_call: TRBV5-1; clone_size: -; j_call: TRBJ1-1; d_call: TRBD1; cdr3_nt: TGCGCCAGCACTACCGGGACAGTCACTGAAGCTTTCTTT; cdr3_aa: CASTTGTVTEAFF
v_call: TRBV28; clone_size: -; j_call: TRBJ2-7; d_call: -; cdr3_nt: TGTGCCAGCAGTCCCCGAACGGTGCAGTACTTC; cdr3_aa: CASSPRTVQYF
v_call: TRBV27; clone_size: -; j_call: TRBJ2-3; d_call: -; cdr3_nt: TGTGCCAGCAGTTTCGGGTATACGCAGTATTTT; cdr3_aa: CASSFGYTQYF
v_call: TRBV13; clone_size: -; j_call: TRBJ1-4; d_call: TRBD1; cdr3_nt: TGTGCCAGCAGCTGGACAGGGGCGGGGGAAAAACTGTTTTTT; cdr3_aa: CASSWTGAGEKLFF
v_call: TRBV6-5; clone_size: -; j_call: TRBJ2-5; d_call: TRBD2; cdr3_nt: TGTGCCAGCAAGGCGGGAGGAAAAGAGACCCAGTACTTC; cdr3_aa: CASKAGGKETQYF
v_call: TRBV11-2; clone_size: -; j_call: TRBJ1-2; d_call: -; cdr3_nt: TGTGCCAGCAGCCATCCGGACAGTCGAGGCTACACCTTC; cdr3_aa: CASSHPDSRGYTF
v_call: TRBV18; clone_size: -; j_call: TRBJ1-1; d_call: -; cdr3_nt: TGTGCCAGCTCACCATCACAGACCGGGAAAAAGAACACTGAAGCTTTCTTT; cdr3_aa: CASSPSQTGKKNTEAFF
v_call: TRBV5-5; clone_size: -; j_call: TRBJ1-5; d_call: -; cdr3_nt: TGTGCCAGCAGCCCTAAGACAGACCCAAATAGCAATCAGCCCCAGCATTTT; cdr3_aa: CASSPKTDPNSNQPQHF
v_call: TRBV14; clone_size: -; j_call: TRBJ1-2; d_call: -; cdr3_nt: TGTGCCAGCAGCCACAGGGGCTATAACTATGGCTACACCTTC; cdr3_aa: CASSHRGYNYGYTF
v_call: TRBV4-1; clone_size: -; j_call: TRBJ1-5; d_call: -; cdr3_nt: TGCGCCAGCAGCCAGCGCGGGGAGGGAAGGAATCAGCCCCAGCATTTT; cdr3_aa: CASSQRGEGRNQPQHF
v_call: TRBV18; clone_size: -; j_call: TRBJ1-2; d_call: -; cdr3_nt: TGTGCCAGCTCACCGCGGATAGAGGCAATCGGCTACACCTTC; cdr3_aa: CASSPRIEAIGYTF